This T cell receptor beta chain appears in the sequencing data of a study of blood T cell repertoires in COVID-19. The table came from immunoSEQ multiplex PCR; TCRdb's copy has only in-frame clones and leaves some out. Among some 110,000 clones, around 83% were seen once, and the ten largest hold more than 3%. CDR1 LNHDA and CDR2 SQIVND come from the germline V gene (reference sequence). The CDR3 covers 13 residues. Trimming took off 7 bases at V and 8 bases at J, with 17 bases between the two ends. Material for sequencing was peripheral blood. The chain uses TRBV19 and TRBJ1-2, with D unclear. The clonotype comes from a woman of 80 years or more with active or convalescent COVID-19. CDR3 amino acids: CASTREGLYGYTF. In DNA, the CDR3 is TGTGCCAGTACTAGGGAGGGCCTATACGGCTACACCTTC.